What follows are 18 T cell receptor beta chains derived from one specimen sequenced in a study of blood T cells in healthy people across ages. A sample-barcoded 5' primer and a J-beta primer mix were used in a second PCR of roughly 7 to 11 cycles. TCRdb called the 5' RACE reads again in MiXCR, with one record for every CDR3 protein. Among roughly 1,500,000 distinct CDR3 sequences listed, around 35% were seen once. Material for sequencing was blood. These receptors came from a woman younger than 45 in good health.

This rearrangement joins TRBV6-2 or TRBV6-3 to TRBJ2-3; no definite D call. The CDR3 extends over 15 amino acids. The germline V gene encodes CDR1 MNHEY and CDR2 SVGEGT. V lost 0 bases and J lost 0, with 7 bases in between. The CDR3 loop is CASSYSHGSTDTQYF. CDR3 sequence (DNA): TGTGCCAGCAGTTACTCGCACGGAAGCACAGATACGCAGTATTTT.

This sequence joins TRBV30 and TRBJ2-5; TRBD2 aligns across 8 bases. V was pared by 4 bases and J by 3 bases, with 16 bases of the junction left unmatched. CDR1 and CDR2 (germline): GTSNPN, SVGIG (reference sequence). The CDR3 is 17 amino acids. The chain's CDR3 is CAWILTSELVRKETQYF. The CDR3 DNA reads TGTGCCTGGATCCTGACTAGCGAATTGGTACGCAAAGAGACCCAGTACTTC.

This clonotype has only one observation. The rearrangement joins TRBV10-3 to TRBJ2-3; 10 bases are shared with TRBD1. The CDR3 spans 13 residues. Germline trimming cut 11 bases from V and 6 bases from J; bases unmatched to any gene: 8. The V gene's germline CDR1 is ENHRY and CDR2 SYGVKD. The CDR3 protein is CAAGQGETDTQYF. The CDR3 DNA follows: TGTGCCGCCGGACAGGGGGAGACCGATACGCAGTATTTT.

This clonotype was detected only a few times. V and J are TRBV21-1 and TRBJ1-5. TRBV21-1 counts as a pseudogene. The CDR3 loop spans 14 amino acids. CDR3 nucleotides: TGTGCCAGCAGCAAAGGCGATACTGGTCAGCCCCAGCATTTT. Its translation: CASSKGDTGQPQHF.

This clonotype was observed a handful of times. The genes are TRBV3-1 and TRBJ1-6; the D gene is possibly TRBD1 (5 bases). Germline CDR1 LGHDT, CDR2 YNNKEL (reference sequence). This CDR3 region has 16 residues. V was clipped by 0 bases and J by 7 bases, with 13 bases between them. The CDR3 loop reads CASSQDGDRGNSPLHF. DNA for the CDR3: TGTGCCAGCAGCCAAGATGGCGACAGAGGGAATTCACCCCTCCACTTT.

This clonotype turned up a few times. The V call is TRBV10-2, the J call TRBJ2-7; D not certain. Germline V gene sequence: CDR1 WSHSY, CDR2 SAAADI. Trimming left V 3 bases short and J 1 base short, with 13 bases between. The CDR3 length is 15 residues. The CDR3 loop is CASSELASGSYEQYF. DNA of the CDR3: TGCGCCAGCAGTGAACTGGCTAGTGGGTCCTACGAGCAGTACTTC.

There are a few counts of this clonotype. V usage is TRBV7-9 and J usage is TRBJ1-1; D is unclear. The germline V gene has CDR1 SEHNR and CDR2 FQNEAQ (reference sequence). The CDR3 is 14 amino acids. V dropped 1 base and J dropped 5 bases, with 11 bases sitting between them. In DNA form, the CDR3 reads TGTGCCAGCAGCTTAGGGGAGTTAGGGACTGAAGCTTTCTTT. As protein: CASSLGELGTEAFF.

This clonotype has a single count. The chain has TRBV29-1 and TRBJ1-2; D unresolved. Germline V gene data show CDR1 as SQVTM and CDR2 as ANQGSEA. Trimming pared 5 bases from V and 8 bases from J, leaving 15 bases between. The CDR3 contains 12 residues. CDR3 residues: CSVLSMGKGYTF. CDR3 in DNA: TGCAGCGTTTTATCAATGGGGAAGGGCTACACCTTC.

The chain joins TRBV27 to TRBJ2-7; TRBD2 aligns across 11 bases. CDR3 size: 16 residues. Trimming took 3 bases from V and 2 from J; bases not matched to a gene: 6. CDR1 is MNHEY and CDR2 is SMNVEV in the germline V gene (reference sequence). CDR3 residues: CASSFLAGGQAYEQYF. CDR3 coding DNA: TGTGCCAGCAGTTTTCTAGCGGGGGGCCAGGCCTACGAGCAGTACTTC.

The V gene is TRBV12-3 or TRBV12-4, the J gene TRBJ2-3; D may match TRBD1 or TRBD2 (5 bases each). V was cut by 1 base and J by 2 bases, with 13 bases left in between. The length of the CDR3 is 16 residues. The CDR3 nucleotides are TGTGCCAGCAGTTTAGGGGACCCAGTTTTCACAGATACGCAGTATTTT. This gives the protein CASSLGDPVFTDTQYF.

The chain joins TRBV27 to TRBJ2-7, with TRBD2 matching over 9 bases. This CDR3 comprises 16 residues. Germline assignment: CDR1 MNHEY and CDR2 SMNVEV (reference sequence). V lost 5 bases, J lost 2 bases, and 10 bases stayed unmatched. The CDR3 here is CASSALRTSVTYEQYF. The DNA for the CDR3 is TGTGCCAGCAGTGCGTTGCGGACTAGCGTCACCTACGAGCAGTACTTC.

The chain carries TRBV4-1 and TRBJ1-5; unclear D gene. The CDR3 is 13 residues long. Germline loops: CDR1 MGHRA, CDR2 YSYEKL. Deletions cut 1 base from V and 5 bases from J, with 6 bases between. The CDR3 reads CASSQALHQPQHF. CDR3 nucleotides: TGCGCCAGCAGCCAAGCCCTACATCAGCCCCAGCATTTT.

This chain joins TRBV28 and TRBJ2-7, with a weak D call TRBD2 (6 bases). Trimming took off 6 bases at V and 4 bases at J, with 19 bases between the two ends. Germline V gives CDR1 MDHEN, CDR2 SYDVKM. The CDR3 is 15 residues long. The CDR3 DNA is TGTGCCAGCAGCCATTTCAGGGTCGCGGGGTACGAGCAGTACTTC. This translates into CASSHFRVAGYEQYF.

The chain has TRBV4-1 and TRBJ1-4, with D unresolved. Germline loops: CDR1 MGHRA, CDR2 YSYEKL. This CDR3 region has 14 residues. With 1 base removed from V and 8 bases from J, the gap between germline ends came to 11 bases. DNA of the CDR3: TGCGCCAGCAGCCAAGGGCTGGCTTCGGAAAAACTGTTTTTT. This sequence encodes CASSQGLASEKLFF.

The sample holds a few counts of this clonotype. The chain recombines TRBV20-1 with TRBJ2-7; no clear D gene. Germline lookup yields CDR1 DFQATT and CDR2 SNEGSKA (reference sequence). This CDR3 contains 13 residues. The V and J ends lost 4 bases and 5 bases respectively, with 15 bases between them. The CDR3 nucleotides are TGCAGTGCTAATCTTAGACTGAGAGACGAGCAGTACTTC. It encodes CSANLRLRDEQYF.

This clonotype has more than one count but fewer than ten. V is TRBV6-1 and J is TRBJ1-2; D is undetermined. Looked up from germline, CDR1 is MNHNS and CDR2 is SASEGT. The CDR3 contains 12 residues. Trimming stripped 4 bases from V and 8 bases from J, with 11 bases between. The CDR3 here is CASSGTAQGYTF. CDR3 DNA: TGTGCCAGCAGTGGGACCGCACAAGGCTACACCTTC.

A few counts support this clonotype. The CDR3 DNA is TGTGCCAGCTCACCGGACTTAGGGGACATTTCCTACGAGCAGTACTTC. Protein sequence: CASSPDLGDISYEQYF. This rearrangement joins TRBV18 to TRBJ2-7, with D possibly TRBD1 on 6 matching bases. V dropped 3 bases and J dropped 1 base, with 16 bases sitting between them. Germline lookup yields CDR1 KGHSH and CDR2 LQKENI. CDR3 length: 16 amino acids. Supplemented by reference TRBV18 and TRBJ2-7, the full variable domain reads NAGVMQNPRHLVRRRGQEARLRCSPMKGHSHVYWYRQLPEEGLKFMVYLQKENIIDESGMPKERFSAEFPKEGPSILRIQQVVRGDSAAYFCASSPDLGDISYEQYFGPGTRLTVT.

This clonotype was seen repeatedly, ten times or more. The J gene is TRBJ2-1, the V gene TRBV10-3; D is uncertain. With 4 bases removed from V and 6 bases from J, the gap between germline ends came to 10 bases. Germline V CDR1 and CDR2: ENHRY, SYGVKD. The CDR3 length is 13 residues. CDR3 sequence: CAISGPLGNEQFF. The CDR3 DNA reads as TGTGCCATCAGTGGGCCCTTGGGCAATGAGCAGTTCTTC.